The present T cell receptor beta chain was sequenced within a study of T cells in localized non-small cell lung cancer. Here immunoSEQ multiplex PCR was the method, and the copy in TCRdb shows in-frame clones only, minus some. Of some 90,000 clones listed, approximately 90% are singletons. On this clone: Its antigen is not identified.

General study points: Adjacent uninvolved lung tissue had the highest T cell clonality, exceeding tumor.

The sequencing used peripheral blood, collected before any cancer treatment. The TCR was taken from a man between 40 and 75 years old with stage I squamous cell lung carcinoma.

In DNA form, the CDR3 reads TGTGCCAGCCAAGATAGGACAGGGGGAGGTCTAATCGGTGGCTACACCTTC. Protein sequence: CASQDRTGGGLIGGYTF. The chain couples TRBV2 to TRBJ1-2; 10 bases fit TRBD1. This CDR3 has 17 amino acids. CDR1 SNHLY and CDR2 FYNNEI come from the germline V gene. Losses at the gene ends were 8 bases for V and 7 bases for J; bases not matched to a gene: 19.